These 8 T cell receptor beta chains were sequenced from one sample in a study of cytomegalovirus exposure and HLA in healthy donors. In the PCR, 60 Vbeta and 13 Jbeta primers were used. Assay used: immunoSEQ multiplex PCR; TCRdb lists only in-frame clones, some missing. The repertoire holds some 150,000 clones, with roughly 80% as singletons. The sample taken for sequencing was PBMCs. The receptors were gathered from a male donor in good health and CMV-seronegative.

This chain links TRBV7-6 with TRBJ1-5, with a tentative D call TRBD1 (6 bases). The V gene's germline CDR1 is SGHVS and CDR2 FNYEAQ. This CDR3 is built from 15 residues. V was trimmed by 4 bases and J by 6 bases, leaving 16 bases between them. CDR3 in amino acids: CASSSLPGESQPQHF. Written as DNA, the CDR3 is TGTGCCAGCAGCTCCCTACCAGGGGAATCTCAGCCCCAGCATTTT.

This sequence joins TRBV11-2 and TRBJ2-2, with 9 bases matching TRBD1. The CDR3 is 18 amino acids. V lost 5 bases to trimming and J lost 3 bases; unmatched junction nucleotides: 13. In germline, CDR1 is SGHAT, CDR2 FQNNGV. The DNA of the CDR3 is TGTGCCAGCAGCCGCCCCAACAGGGGGCGCGGGGACACCGGGGAGCTGTTTTTT. Translation gives CASSRPNRGRGDTGELFF.

The V and J genes are TRBV5-1 and TRBJ1-1; weak D call: TRBD1 (5 bases). Per the germline V gene, CDR1 is SGHRS and CDR2 is YFSETQ. Trimming took 1 base from V and 5 from J, leaving 21 bases between them. The CDR3 length is 17 residues. CDR3 sequence (DNA): TGCGCCAGCAGCTTGCTGGGGCTCGGGCCTGAGATTACTGAAGCTTTCTTT. Encoded protein: CASSLLGLGPEITEAFF.

This chain uses TRBV15 with TRBJ1-3; the D is unclear. This CDR3 region has 15 residues. V lost 1 base and J lost 0, with 7 bases in between. CDR1 is LNHNV, CDR2 YYDKDF, per germline (reference sequence). DNA of the CDR3: TGTGCCACCAGCAGAGTGGGGAGCTCTGGAAACACCATATATTTT. Its protein product is CATSRVGSSGNTIYF. The whole variable domain, filled in from reference TRBV15 and TRBJ1-3, reads DAMVIQNPRYQVTQFGKPVTLSCSQTLNHNVMYWYQQKSSQAPKLLFHYYDKDFNNEADTPDNFQSRRPNTSFCFLDIRSPGLGDTAMYLCATSRVGSSGNTIYFGEGSWLTVV.

The rearrangement links TRBV9 to TRBJ1-1; 7 nucleotides align to TRBD1. V lost 0 bases and J lost 1; bases outside the gene matches: 3. In germline, CDR1 is SGDLS, CDR2 YYNGEE. The CDR3 runs 15 residues. As DNA, the CDR3 is TGTGCCAGCAGCGTAGGTAGGACAGGGAACACTGAAGCTTTCTTT. Encoded protein: CASSVGRTGNTEAFF.

DNA of the CDR3: TGTGCCAGCAGTATAGCGGGGGGGCTAGATACGCAGTATTTT. It is translated as CASSIAGGLDTQYF. The V and J genes are TRBV6-5 and TRBJ2-3; TRBD2 matches at 11 bases. V was pared by 5 bases and J by 5 bases, with 3 bases of the junction left unmatched. Per germline, CDR1 MNHEY and CDR2 SVGAGI. This CDR3 is built from 14 residues.

The V gene is TRBV18, the J gene TRBJ1-1; 11 nucleotides match TRBD1. From germline, CDR1 is KGHSH and CDR2 LQKENI. This CDR3 is 15 amino acids long. Trimming removed 2 bases from V and 3 bases from J; junction bases left unmatched: 2. The CDR3 region has the DNA TGTGCCAGCTCACCATCGGGACAGGGGGACACTGAAGCTTTCTTT. This sequence encodes CASSPSGQGDTEAFF. The full variable domain, completed using reference TRBV18 and TRBJ1-1, is NAGVMQNPRHLVRRRGQEARLRCSPMKGHSHVYWYRQLPEEGLKFMVYLQKENIIDESGMPKERFSAEFPKEGPSILRIQQVVRGDSAAYFCASSPSGQGDTEAFFGQGTRLTVV.

The V call is TRBV9, the J call TRBJ1-5; D remains unclear. The germline gives CDR1 SGDLS, CDR2 YYNGEE. This CDR3 has 14 residues. The germline V and J ends were trimmed by 0 bases and 8 bases, with 12 bases remaining between them. The CDR3 DNA is TGTGCCAGCAGCGTAGAAGGCGGCGGGGAGCCCCAGCATTTT. Its translation is CASSVEGGGEPQHF.